The present entry profiles one TCR beta chain with its context. This sample is drawn from a study of blood T cell repertoires in COVID-19. Study-wide background: Sites across the United States, Italy and Spain contributed samples from acute and convalescent COVID-19. From T cells, B-cell-depleted T cells, or PBMCs came the material, which was cDNA or gDNA.

Original handling: The authors estimated nucleated cell counts from reference gene primer amplification. This table comes from immunoSEQ multiplex PCR, and its TCRdb copy is limited to in-frame clones, with some not included. V, J and clone size derive from that table, while D and trimming were established from the DNA sequence. The repertoire includes fewer than 200,000 clones, over 80% of them detected once, and 3.5% to 5% sits in the top ten. Sequencing was carried out using peripheral blood. The receptor's source is a woman between 50 and 59 years old with acute or convalescent COVID-19.

DNA of the CDR3: TGTGCCAGCAGCTTGGGGGCGGGGGGGCTCTATGAGCAGTTCTTC. Its translation is CASSLGAGGLYEQFF. The chain links TRBV7-9 to TRBJ2-1, with 9 bases matching TRBD2. This CDR3 region has 15 residues. V lost 3 bases to trimming and J lost 8 bases; unmatched junction nucleotides: 8. Germline V gene sequence: CDR1 SEHNR, CDR2 FQNEAQ (reference sequence). Full variable domain (missing parts from reference TRBV7-9 and TRBJ2-1): DTGVSQNPRHKITKRGQNVTFRCDPISEHNRLYWYRQTLGQGPEFLTYFQNEAQLEKSRLLSDRFSAERPKGSFSTLEIQRTEQGDSAMYLCASSLGAGGLYEQFFGPGTRLTVL.